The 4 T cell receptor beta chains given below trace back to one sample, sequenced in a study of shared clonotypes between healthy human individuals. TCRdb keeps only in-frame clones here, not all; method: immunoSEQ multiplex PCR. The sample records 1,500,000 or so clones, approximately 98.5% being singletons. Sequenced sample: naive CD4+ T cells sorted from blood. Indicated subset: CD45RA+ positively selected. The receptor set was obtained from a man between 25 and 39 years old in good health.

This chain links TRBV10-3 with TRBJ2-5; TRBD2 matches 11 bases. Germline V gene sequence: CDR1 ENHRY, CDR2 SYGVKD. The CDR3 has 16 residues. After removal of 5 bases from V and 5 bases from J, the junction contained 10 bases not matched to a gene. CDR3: CAISTGGASGGETQYF. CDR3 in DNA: TGTGCCATCAGTACCGGAGGGGCTAGCGGGGGGGAGACCCAGTACTTC.

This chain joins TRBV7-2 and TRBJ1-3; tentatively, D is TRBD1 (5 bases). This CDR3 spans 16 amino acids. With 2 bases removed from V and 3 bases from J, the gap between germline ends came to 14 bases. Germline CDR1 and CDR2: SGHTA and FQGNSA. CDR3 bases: TGTGCCAGCAGCTTACTGGGGGGGAATCTTGGAAACACCATATATTTT. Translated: CASSLLGGNLGNTIYF.

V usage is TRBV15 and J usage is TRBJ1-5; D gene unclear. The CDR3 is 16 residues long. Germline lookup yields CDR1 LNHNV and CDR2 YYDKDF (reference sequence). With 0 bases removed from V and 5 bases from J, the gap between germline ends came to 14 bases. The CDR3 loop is CATSRDSWAYDQPQHF. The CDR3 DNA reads TGTGCCACCAGCAGAGATTCCTGGGCCTACGATCAGCCCCAGCATTTT.

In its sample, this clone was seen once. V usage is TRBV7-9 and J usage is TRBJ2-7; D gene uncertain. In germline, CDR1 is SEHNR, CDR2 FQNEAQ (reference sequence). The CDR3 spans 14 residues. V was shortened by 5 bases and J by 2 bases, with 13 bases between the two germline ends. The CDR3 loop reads CASSRRGITYEQYF. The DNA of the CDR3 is TGTGCCAGCAGCCGACGTGGGATCACCTACGAGCAGTACTTC. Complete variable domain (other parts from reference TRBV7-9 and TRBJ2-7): DTGVSQNPRHKITKRGQNVTFRCDPISEHNRLYWYRQTLGQGPEFLTYFQNEAQLEKSRLLSDRFSAERPKGSFSTLEIQRTEQGDSAMYLCASSRRGITYEQYFGPGTRLTVT.